The sequence of this T cell receptor beta chain was determined in a study of vaccination effects on CD4 cells after COVID-19. This CDR3 contains 13 residues. Germline assignment: CDR1 SGHTA and CDR2 FQGTGA. V shed 2 bases and J shed 6 bases, with 10 bases lying between them. When less than 12 days of culture had elapsed, CD4+ T cells were isolated. IL-2 medium was substituted for half the medium on days 3 and 7. Sequencing used immunoSEQ multiplex PCR; TCRdb keeps in-frame clones, though not all of them. The repertoire holds approximately 45,000 clones, about 80% seen once, with 10% to 15% in the top ten. With regard to this clone: Its antigen remains unknown.

Sequenced here: CD4+ T cells from PBMCs cultured without peptide, sampled before COVID-19 vaccination. This receptor was obtained from a human donor who had a prior SARS-CoV-2 infection. The J gene is TRBJ1-2, the V gene TRBV7-3; D not certain. CDR3 sequence (DNA): TGTGCCAGCAGCTTAGACTTTGGCGATGGCTACACCTTC. It specifies CASSLDFGDGYTF.